These T cell receptor beta chains were read from a single sample in a study of esophageal squamous cell carcinoma under preoperative chemotherapy. TCRdb analysed the PCR reads with MiXCR anew, one entry per CDR3 protein. The sample includes 15,000 or so distinct CDR3 sequences, approximately 48% of them seen just once. This specimen was acquired from a patient given preoperative chemotherapy. The receptors were gathered from a human donor with esophageal squamous cell carcinoma. The donor label of this sample is uncertain. Both conserved end residues are part of each CDR3. The D gene is left open where the match is weak. Only some rows state a clone size, as once, few, many or a class for expanded clones.

CDR3nt: TGTGCCAGCAGCTTAGGCAGGGGACCCTACAATGAGCAGTTCTTC
CDR3aa: CASSLGRGPYNEQFF
j_gene: TRBJ2-1
v_gene: TRBV11-3
abundance: NA
d_gene: NA

CDR3nt: TGTGCCAGCAGTCTACTAGCGGGCGGGAACACCGGGGAGCTGTTTTTT
CDR3aa: CASSLLAGGNTGELFF
j_gene: TRBJ2-2
v_gene: TRBV6-5
abundance: many
d_gene: TRBD2

CDR3nt: TGTGCTAGTGGGATGAACCCGTATTTT
CDR3aa: CASGMNPYF
j_gene: TRBJ2-3
v_gene: TRBV12-5
abundance: medium-sized
d_gene: NA

CDR3nt: TGTGCCAGCCGCGGGGACAGCGGTGAAAAACTGTTTTTT
CDR3aa: CASRGDSGEKLFF
j_gene: TRBJ1-4
v_gene: TRBV5-5
abundance: NA
d_gene: TRBD1

CDR3nt: TGTGCCAGCAGGGGGGGCTCCTACGAGCAGTACTTC
CDR3aa: CASRGGSYEQYF
j_gene: TRBJ2-7
v_gene: TRBV7-9
abundance: NA
d_gene: NA

CDR3nt: TGTGCCAGCAGTAAATGGGGCTACGAGCAGTACTTC
CDR3aa: CASSKWGYEQYF
j_gene: TRBJ2-7
v_gene: TRBV7-9
abundance: NA
d_gene: NA

CDR3nt: TGTGCCAGCGGGGCGCGAGGGGGGGGGAGCCCAGATACGCAGTATTTT
CDR3aa: CASGARGGGSPDTQYF
j_gene: TRBJ2-3
v_gene: TRBV7-2
abundance: NA
d_gene: NA

CDR3nt: TGTGCCAGCAGTCCAGGCCGTGGCGAGACCCAGTACTTC
CDR3aa: CASSPGRGETQYF
j_gene: TRBJ2-5
v_gene: TRBV12-3/TRBV12-4
abundance: once
d_gene: NA

CDR3nt: TGTGCCAGCAGCTTAGTACACGATAAGCGACAGGGGGCCAAAAACATTCAGTACTTC
CDR3aa: CASSLVHDKRQGAKNIQYF
j_gene: TRBJ2-4
v_gene: TRBV7-9
abundance: NA
d_gene: TRBD1

CDR3nt: TGTGCCAGCAGCCAAATAAAGGGACAGGCCAATGAGCAGTTCTTC
CDR3aa: CASSQIKGQANEQFF
j_gene: TRBJ2-1
v_gene: TRBV7-2
abundance: NA
d_gene: TRBD1

CDR3nt: TGTGCCAGCAGTTTAAGGGCTAGCGGGAGGCAGTACAATGAGCAGTTCTTC
CDR3aa: CASSLRASGRQYNEQFF
j_gene: TRBJ2-1
v_gene: TRBV28
abundance: NA
d_gene: TRBD2

CDR3nt: TGTGCCAGCAGCTTAGCGTTAGCGTCGGCGGGAGGGCCCTACAATGAGCAGTTCTTC
CDR3aa: CASSLALASAGGPYNEQFF
j_gene: TRBJ2-1
v_gene: TRBV7-6
abundance: few
d_gene: TRBD2

CDR3nt: TGTGCCAGCAGCTACGACTCATCCGGGGAGCTGTTTTTT
CDR3aa: CASSYDSSGELFF
j_gene: TRBJ2-2
v_gene: TRBV7-3
abundance: NA
d_gene: NA

CDR3nt: TGCAGTGCTAGAGATTGGACAAATACCTACGAGCAGTACTTC
CDR3aa: CSARDWTNTYEQYF
j_gene: TRBJ2-7
v_gene: TRBV20-1
abundance: NA
d_gene: NA

CDR3nt: TGTGCCAGCAGCCAAGAAAGGAACGCCTACACGCAGTATTTT
CDR3aa: CASSQERNAYTQYF
j_gene: TRBJ2-3
v_gene: TRBV4-2
abundance: NA
d_gene: NA

CDR3nt: TGTGCCAGCAGTTCGGGATTTTCTCAGGGCGATACGCAGTATTTT
CDR3aa: CASSSGFSQGDTQYF
j_gene: TRBJ2-3
v_gene: TRBV6-2/TRBV6-3
abundance: many
d_gene: NA

CDR3nt: TGCGCCAACAGCCAACGGGGGGCACTGACTAGCGGGGGGAGCCGCTCCTACAATGAGCAGTACTTC
CDR3aa: CANSQRGALTSGGSRSYNEQYF
j_gene: TRBJ2-5
v_gene: TRBV5-1
abundance: NA
d_gene: TRBD2

CDR3nt: TGTGCCAGCAGTCGTGGCGGGGGGGGAGCAACTAATGAAAAACTGTTTTTT
CDR3aa: CASSRGGGGATNEKLFF
j_gene: TRBJ1-4
v_gene: TRBV12-3/TRBV12-4
abundance: few
d_gene: NA

CDR3nt: TGTGCCAGCATCTCAGTAGTGACAGGGGAGCTGTATTTT
CDR3aa: CASISVVTGELYF
j_gene: TRBJ2-2
v_gene: TRBV6-1
abundance: NA
d_gene: TRBD1

CDR3nt: TGTGCCAGCACCTGGGGCGGGGGTTCCTTCTACGAGCAGTACTTC
CDR3aa: CASTWGGGSFYEQYF
j_gene: TRBJ2-7
v_gene: TRBV7-2
abundance: NA
d_gene: TRBD2

CDR3nt: TGTGCCAGCAGCAGCAGGGGGGCCGGGCCTCGGCTTCAGTTCTTC
CDR3aa: CASSSRGAGPRLQFF
j_gene: TRBJ2-1
v_gene: TRBV7-3
abundance: many
d_gene: NA

CDR3nt: TGTGCCAGCAGTGAATGGGATAGTAGGGCTTTCTTT
CDR3aa: CASSEWDSRAFF
j_gene: TRBJ1-1
v_gene: TRBV25-1
abundance: few
d_gene: NA

CDR3nt: TGTGCCACCAGTGATTTGCCCGGGGGTCGAGAGACCCAGTACTTC
CDR3aa: CATSDLPGGRETQYF
j_gene: TRBJ2-5
v_gene: TRBV24-1
abundance: NA
d_gene: NA

CDR3nt: TGTGCCAGCAGCATAGCGGTTGGTGGCGAGCAGTACTTC
CDR3aa: CASSIAVGGEQYF
j_gene: TRBJ2-7
v_gene: TRBV7-7
abundance: NA
d_gene: NA

CDR3nt: TGTGCCAGCAGAGAAGTAGCGGGGGCCGGGGAGACCCAGTACTTC
CDR3aa: CASREVAGAGETQYF
j_gene: TRBJ2-5
v_gene: TRBV6-1
abundance: NA
d_gene: TRBD2

CDR3nt: TGTGCCAGCAGCTTTTTAGGTGGCAGCTCCTACGAGCAGTACTTC
CDR3aa: CASSFLGGSSYEQYF
j_gene: TRBJ2-7
v_gene: TRBV7-8
abundance: few
d_gene: NA

CDR3nt: TGTGCCAGCAGCCCTTCTGGACCAACAGATACGCAGTATTTT
CDR3aa: CASSPSGPTDTQYF
j_gene: TRBJ2-3
v_gene: TRBV7-8
abundance: NA
d_gene: NA

CDR3nt: TGTGCCAGCAGCTTAGCACGTGAGGCATTAGTCAACAATGAGCAGTTCTTC
CDR3aa: CASSLAREALVNNEQFF
j_gene: TRBJ2-1
v_gene: TRBV7-9
abundance: NA
d_gene: NA

CDR3nt: TGCGCCAGCAGTGAGTGGGGGCGGGACTCCTACGAGCAGTACTTC
CDR3aa: CASSEWGRDSYEQYF
j_gene: TRBJ2-7
v_gene: TRBV10-2
abundance: few
d_gene: NA

CDR3nt: TGTGCCAGCAGTGAAGCGCGCGCCAGGCGTGATAATGAGCAGTTCTTC
CDR3aa: CASSEARARRDNEQFF
j_gene: TRBJ2-1
v_gene: TRBV6-1
abundance: NA
d_gene: NA

CDR3nt: TGTGCCAGCAGCTTAGGGCGGGGGGCCGGGAATACGCAGTATTTT
CDR3aa: CASSLGRGAGNTQYF
j_gene: TRBJ2-3
v_gene: TRBV11-2
abundance: NA
d_gene: TRBD2

CDR3nt: TGTGCCAGCAGCTCGCCCACAGGGAACACAGATACGCAGTATTTT
CDR3aa: CASSSPTGNTDTQYF
j_gene: TRBJ2-3
v_gene: TRBV7-9
abundance: NA
d_gene: NA

CDR3nt: TGTGCCAGCAGCTTCAAGAAGCGGGCCTTAGAGAACACCGGGGAGCTGTTTTTT
CDR3aa: CASSFKKRALENTGELFF
j_gene: TRBJ2-2
v_gene: TRBV7-8
abundance: NA
d_gene: NA

CDR3nt: TGCAGTGCCAGTCCCCTAGCGGGAGTATGGGAGCAGTACTTC
CDR3aa: CSASPLAGVWEQYF
j_gene: TRBJ2-7
v_gene: TRBV20-1
abundance: NA
d_gene: TRBD2

CDR3nt: TGTGCCAGCAGCTGGGGACTTGCAGAGCAGTACTTC
CDR3aa: CASSWGLAEQYF
j_gene: TRBJ2-5
v_gene: TRBV7-2
abundance: NA
d_gene: NA

CDR3nt: TGTGCCAGCAGCCCCCGCACTAGTCTCGAGACCCAGTCTTTC
CDR3aa: CASSPRTSLETQSF
j_gene: TRBJ2-5
v_gene: TRBV27
abundance: NA
d_gene: NA

CDR3nt: TGTGCCAGCAGTCCCCTGGCAGGAAGTGGCTACACCTTC
CDR3aa: CASSPLAGSGYTF
j_gene: TRBJ1-2
v_gene: TRBV12-3/TRBV12-4
abundance: few
d_gene: NA

CDR3nt: TGCGCCAGGGGGCCGGGCGACACAAATACGCAGTACTTC
CDR3aa: CARGPGDTNTQYF
j_gene: TRBJ2-7
v_gene: TRBV7-3
abundance: NA
d_gene: TRBD1

CDR3nt: TGTGCCAGCAGCTTAGTTGGGTTCCTTGAGCAGTTCTTC
CDR3aa: CASSLVGFLEQFF
j_gene: TRBJ2-1
v_gene: TRBV11-2
abundance: medium-sized
d_gene: NA

CDR3nt: TGTGCCAGCAGTCCTGACGAGGCCTCTAGCACAGATACGCAGTATTTT
CDR3aa: CASSPDEASSTDTQYF
j_gene: TRBJ2-3
v_gene: TRBV7-9
abundance: NA
d_gene: NA